The 13 T cell receptor beta chains listed next were all sequenced from one sample in a study of blood T cell repertoires in COVID-19. Sequencing used immunoSEQ multiplex PCR; TCRdb keeps in-frame clones, though not all of them. The sample yields about 78,000 clones, more than 70% seen once. Input material: peripheral blood. The receptors derive from a man aged 70 or older with active or convalescent COVID-19.

J is TRBJ2-5 and V is TRBV7-7; 11 bases fit TRBD2. The CDR3 runs 16 residues. CDR1 is SSHAT and CDR2 is FNYEAQ in the germline V gene (reference sequence). V lost 2 bases, J lost 5 bases, and 7 bases stayed unmatched. CDR3 loop: CASSLSSGGAGETQYF. DNA of the CDR3: TGTGCCAGCAGCTTAAGTAGCGGGGGGGCGGGCGAGACCCAGTACTTC.

This sequence joins TRBV30 and TRBJ1-1; 8 nucleotides line up with TRBD1. The CDR3 has 16 residues. Trimming took 3 bases from V and 0 from J; bases not matched to a gene: 9. Per germline, CDR1 GTSNPN and CDR2 SVGIG (reference sequence). The CDR3 bases are TGTGCCTGGAGGGCAGGGGGCCGAGCGATGAACACTGAAGCTTTCTTT. Its translation is CAWRAGGRAMNTEAFF.

The genes are TRBV23-1 and TRBJ1-1; D unclear. TRBV23-1 is an ORF for which the function is uncertain. This CDR3 has 16 amino acids. V was pared by 8 bases and J by 3 bases, with 22 bases between. The CDR3 region is CASPPPLSSWDTEAFF. CDR3 sequence (DNA): TGCGCCAGCCCGCCTCCTCTTAGCTCGTGGGACACTGAAGCTTTCTTT.

This clone showed up just a few times. The rearrangement links TRBV19 to TRBJ2-3; TRBD2 is a possible D gene (6 bases). Germline CDR1 LNHDA, CDR2 SQIVND (reference sequence). The CDR3 extends over 15 amino acids. V lost 2 bases to trimming and J lost 0 bases, with 9 bases between them. The CDR3 DNA follows: TGTGCCAGTAGTATATGGAGGGCGAGCACAGATACGCAGTATTTT. Translated, it gives CASSIWRASTDTQYF. Using reference TRBV19 and TRBJ2-3 for the parts outside the CDR3, the full variable domain is DGGITQSPKYLFRKEGQNVTLSCEQNLNHDAMYWYRQDPGQGLRLIYYSQIVNDFQKGDIAEGYSVSREKKESFPLTVTSAQKNPTAFYLCASSIWRASTDTQYFGPGTRLTVL.

This chain joins TRBV9 and TRBJ2-1, with D perhaps TRBD1 (5 bases). The V end was cut by 9 bases, the J end by 6 bases, with 25 bases between. Germline V lookup: CDR1 SGDLS, CDR2 YYNGEE. There are 16 residues in the CDR3. As DNA, the CDR3 is TGTGCCACAAGCCCCGCCTCGCCAGGGTTCGGCAATGAGCAGTTCTTC. Translated, it gives CATSPASPGFGNEQFF.

This chain connects TRBV27 to TRBJ2-7, with 9 positions matching TRBD1. CDR1 is MNHEY, CDR2 SMNVEV, per germline (reference sequence). This CDR3 has 15 residues. V trimming: 5 bases; J trimming: 7 bases; junction bases outside the gene matches: 12. CDR3 coding DNA: TGTGCCAGCAGTCGGGAAACAGGGGGCTGGAATGAGCAGTACTTC. As protein: CASSRETGGWNEQYF.

The chain employs TRBV13 and TRBJ2-3; weak D call: TRBD1 (5 bases). Germline V gene sequence: CDR1 PRHDT, CDR2 FYEKMQ (reference sequence). Between the trimmed V and J ends, which lost 8 bases and 4 bases, there was a span of 10 bases. CDR3 length: 12 amino acids. The CDR3 spells CASGRAPDTQYF. The CDR3 DNA is TGTGCCAGCGGCAGGGCGCCAGATACGCAGTATTTT.

This clone was counted between two and nine times. The V and J genes are TRBV6-5 and TRBJ1-1, with D possibly matching TRBD1 (5 bases). The CDR3 loop spans 15 amino acids. V was shortened by 2 bases and J by 1 base, with 11 bases between the two germline ends. The germline gives CDR1 MNHEY, CDR2 SVGAGI. In DNA, the CDR3 is TGTGCCAGCAGTTACGATCCGCAGGGGAACACTGAAGCTTTCTTT. Its translation: CASSYDPQGNTEAFF.

The CDR3 nucleotides read TGCGCCAGCAGAAGGGTAGGGAGCTACGAGCAGTACTTC. It is translated as CASRRVGSYEQYF. The V call is TRBV4-1, the J call TRBJ2-7; D perhaps matches TRBD2 (5 bases). Germline V gene lookup returns CDR1 MGHRA and CDR2 YSYEKL. V was trimmed by 6 bases and J by 3 bases, leaving 12 bases between them. The CDR3 runs to 13 residues.

The rearrangement uses TRBV6-4 and TRBJ2-3; tentative D call: TRBD1 (6 bases). The germline gives CDR1 MRHNA, CDR2 SNTAGT. The CDR3 runs 16 residues. The V end was cut by 0 bases, the J end by 4 bases, with 14 bases between. CDR3 sequence: CASSDSGRGGPDTQYF. CDR3 DNA: TGTGCCAGCAGTGACTCCGGCAGGGGCGGCCCAGATACGCAGTATTTT.

The V gene is TRBV18, the J gene TRBJ1-2; 10 bases line up with TRBD1. CDR3 length: 13 residues. Trimming at V came to 3 bases and at J to 8 bases, leaving 3 bases not matched to a gene. Germline assignment: CDR1 KGHSH and CDR2 LQKENI. The CDR3 is CASSPDRGEGYTF. The CDR3 DNA reads as TGTGCCAGCTCACCGGACAGGGGGGAAGGCTACACCTTC.

This chain links TRBV10-3 with TRBJ1-1; 7 bases map to TRBD1. The germline gives CDR1 ENHRY, CDR2 SYGVKD. CDR3 length: 12 amino acids. J gave up 1 base and V 8 bases, and 1 base lay outside the gene matches. DNA of the CDR3: TGTGCCATCGGGACAGCGAACACTGAAGCTTTCTTT. Its translation: CAIGTANTEAFF.

V is TRBV7-9 and J is TRBJ2-7, with 8 bases fitting TRBD1. Looked up from germline, CDR1 is SEHNR and CDR2 is FQNEAQ (reference sequence). The CDR3 is made up of 12 amino acids. V lost 3 bases to trimming and J lost 6 bases; unmatched junction nucleotides: 1. CDR3 nucleotide sequence: TGTGCCAGCAGCTTGACAGGGGTCGAGCAGTACTTC. Its protein product is CASSLTGVEQYF.